This is a list of T cell receptor beta chains from one sample in a study of early stage breast cancer tumors. Using immunoSEQ multiplex PCR, the repertoire was profiled, and TCRdb retains in-frame clones only, with some absent. This sample has roughly 48,000 clones, with roughly four fifths found just once. The sample consisted of blood. The receptors were sampled from a person aged 45 to 60 with breast cancer. The CDR3 runs from the conserved cysteine through the conserved F or W. A D gene is named only where the DNA matches it firmly. Size values are once, few and many counts, or a class for expanded clones, and some rows have none.

V gene: TRBV23-1; D gene: -; J gene: TRBJ1-2; clone size: -; CDR3 DNA: TGCGCCAGCAGTCAATCGAGGGGCAGGGGCTATGGCTACACCTTC; CDR3 protein: CASSQSRGRGYGYTF
V gene: TRBV6-5; D gene: -; J gene: TRBJ2-5; clone size: -; CDR3 DNA: TGTGCCAGCAGTTACTCCTTTAACCAGGGTCAGGAGACCCAGTACTTC; CDR3 protein: CASSYSFNQGQETQYF
V gene: TRBV5-1; D gene: -; J gene: TRBJ1-2; clone size: -; CDR3 DNA: TGCGCCAGCAGCCCCGATCCCCTCTATACTAACTATGGCTACACCTTC; CDR3 protein: CASSPDPLYTNYGYTF
V gene: TRBV5-8; D gene: -; J gene: TRBJ2-5; clone size: -; CDR3 DNA: TGTGCCAGCAGCGCTCAAGGAGGGGAGACCCAGTACTTC; CDR3 protein: CASSAQGGETQYF
V gene: TRBV7-8; D gene: -; J gene: TRBJ2-7; clone size: once; CDR3 DNA: TGTGCCAGCAGCTTAGTTGGGGCCCGGACTTACGAGCAGTACTTC; CDR3 protein: CASSLVGARTYEQYF
V gene: TRBV6-1; D gene: TRBD1; J gene: TRBJ1-5; clone size: -; CDR3 DNA: TGTGCCAGCAGTCGGGGACAGGGGGAACAGCCCCAGCATTTT; CDR3 protein: CASSRGQGEQPQHF
V gene: TRBV6-4; D gene: TRBD1; J gene: TRBJ2-1; clone size: -; CDR3 DNA: TGTGCCAGCAGTGACGGACAGGTCACCGCGTTTTTCAATGAGCAGTTCTTC; CDR3 protein: CASSDGQVTAFFNEQFF
V gene: TRBV29-1; D gene: TRBD1; J gene: TRBJ2-5; clone size: -; CDR3 DNA: TGCAGCGTTTCCCGGGACAGGGTAGCCCAGTACTTC; CDR3 protein: CSVSRDRVAQYF
V gene: TRBV6-5; D gene: TRBD1; J gene: TRBJ1-2; clone size: -; CDR3 DNA: TGTGCCAGCAGTTATATCCGGACAGGGGGGAACTATGGCTACACCTTC; CDR3 protein: CASSYIRTGGNYGYTF
V gene: TRBV4-3; D gene: -; J gene: TRBJ2-5; clone size: -; CDR3 DNA: TGCGCCAGCAGCCAAGGTTTCCCGACTAGGTGGGAGACCCAGTACTTC; CDR3 protein: CASSQGFPTRWETQYF
V gene: TRBV14; D gene: -; J gene: TRBJ2-2; clone size: -; CDR3 DNA: TGTGCCAGCAGCCAATTCAACACCGGGGAGCTGTTTTTT; CDR3 protein: CASSQFNTGELFF
V gene: TRBV7-2; D gene: -; J gene: TRBJ1-3; clone size: -; CDR3 DNA: TGTGCCAGCAGCCCCCCGGGCTCTGGAAACACCATATATTTT; CDR3 protein: CASSPPGSGNTIYF
V gene: TRBV5-3; D gene: -; J gene: TRBJ2-3; clone size: -; CDR3 DNA: TGTGCCAGAAGCTTGCGCCGGGAGCGTGTTCTGGGCACAGATACGCAGTATTTT; CDR3 protein: CARSLRRERVLGTDTQYF
V gene: TRBV6-6; D gene: TRBD1; J gene: TRBJ1-6; clone size: few; CDR3 DNA: TGTGCCAGCAGCGAACAGGGGGCATATAATTCACCCCTCCACTTT; CDR3 protein: CASSEQGAYNSPLHF
V gene: TRBV29-1; D gene: TRBD2; J gene: TRBJ2-3; clone size: -; CDR3 DNA: TGCAGCGTTGACTCCGGCGGGAGCCCCACAGATACGCAGTATTTT; CDR3 protein: CSVDSGGSPTDTQYF
V gene: TRBV19; D gene: -; J gene: TRBJ1-2; clone size: -; CDR3 DNA: TGTGCCAGTAGCGACCGGGCAGGGAGGAACTATGGCTACACCTTC; CDR3 protein: CASSDRAGRNYGYTF
V gene: TRBV7-2; D gene: TRBD2; J gene: TRBJ2-5; clone size: -; CDR3 DNA: TGTGCCAGCAGTCGTGGGGGGGGGTTAGAGACCCAGTACTTC; CDR3 protein: CASSRGGGLETQYF
V gene: TRBV4-3; D gene: TRBD1; J gene: TRBJ1-5; clone size: -; CDR3 DNA: TGCGCCAGCAGCCAAGCTCATGCGCGCGGGACAGGGGGTCAGCCCCAGCATTTT; CDR3 protein: CASSQAHARGTGGQPQHF
V gene: TRBV30; D gene: TRBD1; J gene: TRBJ1-2; clone size: -; CDR3 DNA: TGTGCCTGGAGTCAACAGGGGGGCCATGGCTACACCTTC; CDR3 protein: CAWSQQGGHGYTF
V gene: TRBV5-1; D gene: TRBD1; J gene: TRBJ2-7; clone size: -; CDR3 DNA: TGCGCCAGCAGCTGGTCCGGGACAGGGTCCTCGGAGCAGTACTTC; CDR3 protein: CASSWSGTGSSEQYF
V gene: TRBV27; D gene: -; J gene: TRBJ2-1; clone size: -; CDR3 DNA: TGTGCCAGCAGTTTTCGGGGGGCGAACTACAATGAGCAGTTCTTC; CDR3 protein: CASSFRGANYNEQFF
V gene: TRBV27; D gene: -; J gene: TRBJ1-6; clone size: -; CDR3 DNA: TGTGCCACCAGGCTGGTCAGGGATAATTCACCCCTCCACTTT; CDR3 protein: CATRLVRDNSPLHF
V gene: TRBV19; D gene: -; J gene: TRBJ2-2; clone size: -; CDR3 DNA: TGTGCCAGTAGTATAGGAGGGGGGGCCGGGGAGCTGTTTTTT; CDR3 protein: CASSIGGGAGELFF
V gene: TRBV19; D gene: -; J gene: TRBJ2-1; clone size: -; CDR3 DNA: TGTGCCACTCAATTAGGCGCCAATGAGCAGTTCTTC; CDR3 protein: CATQLGANEQFF
V gene: TRBV19; D gene: -; J gene: TRBJ2-3; clone size: -; CDR3 DNA: TGTGCCAGTAGTATAGCACTAGTCAGGGATACGCAGTATTTT; CDR3 protein: CASSIALVRDTQYF
V gene: TRBV10-1; D gene: -; J gene: TRBJ1-1; clone size: once; CDR3 DNA: TGCGCCAGCAGTGAGCAGCAGGGGATGAACACTGAAGCTTTCTTT; CDR3 protein: CASSEQQGMNTEAFF